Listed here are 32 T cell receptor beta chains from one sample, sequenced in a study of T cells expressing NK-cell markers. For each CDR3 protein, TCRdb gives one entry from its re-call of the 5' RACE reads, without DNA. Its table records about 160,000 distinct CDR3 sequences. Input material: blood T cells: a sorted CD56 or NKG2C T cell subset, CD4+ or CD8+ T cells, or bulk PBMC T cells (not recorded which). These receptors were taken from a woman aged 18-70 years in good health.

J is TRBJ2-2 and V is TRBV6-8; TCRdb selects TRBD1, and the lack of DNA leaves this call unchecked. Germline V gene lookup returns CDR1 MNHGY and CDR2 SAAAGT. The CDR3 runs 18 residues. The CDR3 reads CASSYSPVGDGDTGELFF.

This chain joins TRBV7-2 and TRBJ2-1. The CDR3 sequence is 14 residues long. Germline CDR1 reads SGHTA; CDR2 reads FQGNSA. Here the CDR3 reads CASSLGLAVGEQFF.

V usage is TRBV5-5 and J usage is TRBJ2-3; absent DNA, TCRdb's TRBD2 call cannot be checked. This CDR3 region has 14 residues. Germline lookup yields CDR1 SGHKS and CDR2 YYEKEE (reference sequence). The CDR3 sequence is CASSFLAGVDTQYF.

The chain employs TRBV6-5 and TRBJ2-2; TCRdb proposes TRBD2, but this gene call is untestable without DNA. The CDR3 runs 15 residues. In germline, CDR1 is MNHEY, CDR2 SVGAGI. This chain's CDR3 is CASSYDLAATGELFF.

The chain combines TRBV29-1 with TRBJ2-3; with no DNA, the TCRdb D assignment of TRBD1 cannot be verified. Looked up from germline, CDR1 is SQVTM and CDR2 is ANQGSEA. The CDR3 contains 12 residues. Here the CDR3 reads CSVLDRADTQYF.

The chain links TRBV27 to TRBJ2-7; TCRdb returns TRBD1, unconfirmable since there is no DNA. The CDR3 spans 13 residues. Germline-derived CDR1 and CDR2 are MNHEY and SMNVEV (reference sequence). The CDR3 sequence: CASQGARPYEQYF.

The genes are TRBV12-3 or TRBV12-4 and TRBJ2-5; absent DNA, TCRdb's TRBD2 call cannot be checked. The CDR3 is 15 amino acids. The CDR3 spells CASSPSGGEGETQYF.

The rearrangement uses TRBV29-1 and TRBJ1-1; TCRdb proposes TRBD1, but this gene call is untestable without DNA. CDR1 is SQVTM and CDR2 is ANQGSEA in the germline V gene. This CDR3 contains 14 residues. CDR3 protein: CSVGGQGMNTEAFF.

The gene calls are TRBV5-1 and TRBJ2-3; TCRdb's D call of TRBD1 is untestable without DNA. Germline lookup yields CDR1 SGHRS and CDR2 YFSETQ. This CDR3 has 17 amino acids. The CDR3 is CASSSGGGAFFSDTQYF.

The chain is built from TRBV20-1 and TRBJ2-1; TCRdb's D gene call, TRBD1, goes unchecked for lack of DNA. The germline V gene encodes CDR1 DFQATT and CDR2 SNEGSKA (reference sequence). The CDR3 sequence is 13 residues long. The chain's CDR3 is CSVGTGSYNEQFF.

CDR3 loop: CASSLVPKDTGELFF. The chain couples TRBV5-1 to TRBJ2-2. The germline V gene encodes CDR1 SGHRS and CDR2 YFSETQ. The CDR3 has 15 residues.

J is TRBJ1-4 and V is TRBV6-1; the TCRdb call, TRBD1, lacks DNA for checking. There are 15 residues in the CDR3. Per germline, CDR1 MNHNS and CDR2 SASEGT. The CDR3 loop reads CASSRGTTPYEKLFF.

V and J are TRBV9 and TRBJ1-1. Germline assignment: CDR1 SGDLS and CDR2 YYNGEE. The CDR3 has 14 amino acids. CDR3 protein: CASSVGPQNTEAFF.

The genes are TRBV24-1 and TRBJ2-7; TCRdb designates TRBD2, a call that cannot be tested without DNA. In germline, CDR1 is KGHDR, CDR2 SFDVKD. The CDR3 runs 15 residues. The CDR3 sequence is CATSVTLAGVYEQYF.

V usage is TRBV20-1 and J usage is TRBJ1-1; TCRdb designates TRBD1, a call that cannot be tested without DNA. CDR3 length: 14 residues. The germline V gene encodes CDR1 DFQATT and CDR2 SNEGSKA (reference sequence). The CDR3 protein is CSAPQGAPFSEAFF.

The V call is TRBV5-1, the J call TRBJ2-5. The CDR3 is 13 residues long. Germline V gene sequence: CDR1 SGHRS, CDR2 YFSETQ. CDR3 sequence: CASSSWGEETQYF.

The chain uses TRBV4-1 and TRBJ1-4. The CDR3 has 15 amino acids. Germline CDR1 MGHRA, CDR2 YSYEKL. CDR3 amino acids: CASSLNSVRGEKLFF.

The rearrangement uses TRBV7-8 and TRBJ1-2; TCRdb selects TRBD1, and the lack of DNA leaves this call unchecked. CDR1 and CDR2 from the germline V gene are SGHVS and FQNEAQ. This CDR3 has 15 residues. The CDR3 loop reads CASSLVEGQGFGYTF.

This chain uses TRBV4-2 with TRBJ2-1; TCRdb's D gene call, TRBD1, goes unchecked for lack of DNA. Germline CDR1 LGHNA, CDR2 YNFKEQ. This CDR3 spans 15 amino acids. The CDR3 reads CASSQDASGHNEQFF.

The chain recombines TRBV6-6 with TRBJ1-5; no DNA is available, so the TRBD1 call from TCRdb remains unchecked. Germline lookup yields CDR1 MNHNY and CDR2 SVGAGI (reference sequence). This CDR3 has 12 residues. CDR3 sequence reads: CASSWKGVDAHF.

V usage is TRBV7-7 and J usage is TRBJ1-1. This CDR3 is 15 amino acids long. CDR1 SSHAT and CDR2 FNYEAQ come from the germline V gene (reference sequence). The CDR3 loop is CASSSKRGKNTEAFF.

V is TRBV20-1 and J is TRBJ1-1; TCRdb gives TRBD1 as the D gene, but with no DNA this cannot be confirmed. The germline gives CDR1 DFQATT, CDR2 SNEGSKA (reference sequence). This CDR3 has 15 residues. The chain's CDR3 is CSARDLRGTDTEAFF.

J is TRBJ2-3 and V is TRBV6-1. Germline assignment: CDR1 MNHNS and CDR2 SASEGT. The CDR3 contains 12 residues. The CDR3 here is CASREGYDTQYF.

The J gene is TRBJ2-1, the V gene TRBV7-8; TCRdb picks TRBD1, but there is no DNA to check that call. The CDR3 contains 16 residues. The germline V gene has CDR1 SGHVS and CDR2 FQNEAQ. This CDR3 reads CASSLAGGFPYNEQFF. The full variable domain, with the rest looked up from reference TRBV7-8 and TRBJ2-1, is GAGVSQSPRYKVAKRGQDVALRCDPISGHVSLFWYQQALGQGPEFLTYFQNEAQLDKSGLPSDRFFAERPEGSVSTLKIQRTQQEDSAVYLCASSLAGGFPYNEQFFGPGTRLTVL.

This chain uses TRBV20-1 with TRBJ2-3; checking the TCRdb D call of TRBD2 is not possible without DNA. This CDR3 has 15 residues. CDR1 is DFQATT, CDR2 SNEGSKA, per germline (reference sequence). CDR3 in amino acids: CSARNYQRYTDTQYF.

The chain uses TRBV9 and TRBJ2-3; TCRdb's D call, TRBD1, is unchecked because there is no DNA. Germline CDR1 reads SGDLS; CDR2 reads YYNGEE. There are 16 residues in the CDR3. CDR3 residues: CASSVVILGGTDTQYF.

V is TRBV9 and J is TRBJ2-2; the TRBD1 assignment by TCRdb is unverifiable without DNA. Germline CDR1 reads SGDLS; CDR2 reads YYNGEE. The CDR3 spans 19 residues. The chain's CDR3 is CASSALAGGGQGNTGELFF.

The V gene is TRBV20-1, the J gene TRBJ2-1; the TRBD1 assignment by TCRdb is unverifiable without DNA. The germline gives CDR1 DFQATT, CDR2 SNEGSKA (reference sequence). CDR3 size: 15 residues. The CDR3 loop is CSAREQGRTGNEQFF.

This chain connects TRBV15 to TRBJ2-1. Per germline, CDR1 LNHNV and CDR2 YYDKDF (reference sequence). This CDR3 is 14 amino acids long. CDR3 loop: CATSRGASENEQFF.

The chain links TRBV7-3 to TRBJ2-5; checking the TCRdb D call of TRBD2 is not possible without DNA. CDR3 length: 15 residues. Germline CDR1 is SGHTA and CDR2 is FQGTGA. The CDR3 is CASSATSGSGETQYF. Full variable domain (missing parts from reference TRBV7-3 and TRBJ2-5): GAGVSQTPSNKVTEKGKYVELRCDPISGHTALYWYRQSLGQGPEFLIYFQGTGAADDSGLPNDRFFAVRPEGSVSTLKIQRTERGDSAVYLCASSATSGSGETQYFGPGTRLLVL.

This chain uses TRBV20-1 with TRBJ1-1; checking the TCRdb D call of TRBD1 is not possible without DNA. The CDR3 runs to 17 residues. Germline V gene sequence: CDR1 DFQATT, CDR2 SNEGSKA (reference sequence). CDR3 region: CSARPADRRSMNTEAFF.

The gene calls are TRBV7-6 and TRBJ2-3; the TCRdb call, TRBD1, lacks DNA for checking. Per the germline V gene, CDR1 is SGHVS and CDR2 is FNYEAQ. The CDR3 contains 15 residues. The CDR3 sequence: CASSLAGAAGDTQYF.